Presented here are 32 T cell receptor beta chains from one specimen sequenced in a study of T cells after somatic rescue of genetic block (dated by TCRdb to the early 2020s). The library was produced with the immunoSEQ multiplex PCR assay. This immuneACCESS table, as held by TCRdb, lists in-frame sequences with V and J called but not all clones. Of the missing ones, under half trace to an unresolved V gene in checked studies; the others have no known cause. The sample table holds tens of thousands of clones, of which 75% to 90% were seen once. The ten largest account for more than 1.5% of the sample. Sequenced sample: peripheral blood mononuclear cells (PBMCs). These TCRs come from a woman under 30.

The chain uses TRBV5-1 and TRBJ2-7; 10 bases are shared with TRBD2. Germline V lookup: CDR1 SGHRS, CDR2 YFSETQ. CDR3 size: 14 residues. V shed 1 base, J shed 3 bases, and the junction held 1 base outside the gene matches. The CDR3 region is CASSLTSGNYEQYF. The CDR3 bases are TGCGCCAGCAGCTTGACTAGCGGGAACTACGAGCAGTACTTC.

The chain combines TRBV13 with TRBJ2-3; D is unclear. The CDR3 has 16 residues. The V and J ends lost 2 bases and 3 bases respectively, with 15 bases between them. Germline CDR1 and CDR2: PRHDT and FYEKMQ (reference sequence). The CDR3 sequence is CASSLSPGTLTDTQYF. Here the CDR3 DNA reads TGTGCCAGCAGCTTATCCCCAGGAACTCTTACAGATACGCAGTATTTT.

The genes are TRBV5-1 and TRBJ1-5; 10 positions match TRBD1. Looked up from germline, CDR1 is SGHRS and CDR2 is YFSETQ. There are 15 residues in the CDR3. With 6 bases clipped from V and 3 bases from J, the junction kept 6 bases outside the gene matches. The CDR3 coding sequence is TGCGCCAGCACGGAAGGGACAGGGGACAATCAGCCCCAGCATTTT. Its protein product is CASTEGTGDNQPQHF.

The chain has TRBV6-6 and TRBJ2-1, with D possibly TRBD1 on 5 matching bases. Between the trimmed V and J ends, which lost 2 bases and 10 bases, there was a span of 9 bases. The CDR3 length is 12 residues. Germline V lookup: CDR1 MNHNY, CDR2 SVGAGI (reference sequence). CDR3 bases: TGTGCCAGCAGTTACGGGGCAGCAGAGCAGTTCTTC. It is translated as CASSYGAAEQFF.

The table lists this clone with a count of one. The V and J genes are TRBV9 and TRBJ2-7, with D unresolved. CDR3 length: 15 amino acids. Germline CDR1 is SGDLS and CDR2 is YYNGEE. The V gene lost 0 bases and the J gene lost 6 bases, with 16 bases spanning the gap. The CDR3 DNA reads as TGTGCCAGCAGCGTAGATCGCACCCCGTGGCCCGAGCAGTACTTC. This sequence encodes CASSVDRTPWPEQYF.

This clone was counted only a few times. The chain couples TRBV7-9 to TRBJ1-1; 7 bases match TRBD1. The CDR3 loop spans 16 amino acids. The germline CDR1 and CDR2 sequences are SEHNR and FQNEAQ (reference sequence). The ends lost 5 bases at V and 2 bases at J; junction bases unmatched: 11. Here the CDR3 DNA reads TGTGCCAGCAGCCTTAGACAGGGAAATCCTAACACTGAAGCTTTCTTT. The encoded protein is CASSLRQGNPNTEAFF. Full variable domain (remainder filled in from reference TRBV7-9 and TRBJ1-1): DTGVSQNPRHKITKRGQNVTFRCDPISEHNRLYWYRQTLGQGPEFLTYFQNEAQLEKSRLLSDRFSAERPKGSFSTLEIQRTEQGDSAMYLCASSLRQGNPNTEAFFGQGTRLTVV.

A few counts support this clone. The rearrangement joins TRBV2 to TRBJ1-5, with D possibly being TRBD1 (5 bases). Trimming cost V 3 bases and J 4 bases, with 10 bases left between them. The CDR3 has 14 residues. Germline V CDR1 and CDR2: SNHLY, FYNNEI. CDR3 in DNA: TGTGCCAGCAGTGAGTCGACAGTGAATCAGCCCCAGCATTTT. Its translation is CASSESTVNQPQHF.

This chain uses TRBV19 with TRBJ2-2, with D possibly being TRBD2 (5 bases). Per germline, CDR1 LNHDA and CDR2 SQIVND (reference sequence). CDR3 length: 16 amino acids. The V and J ends lost 5 bases and 6 bases respectively, with 19 bases between them. The CDR3 region is CASSLPLGAGPGELFF. The DNA for the CDR3 is TGTGCCAGTAGTCTCCCCCTAGGCGCGGGTCCCGGGGAGCTGTTTTTT. Full variable domain (remainder filled in from reference TRBV19 and TRBJ2-2): DGGITQSPKYLFRKEGQNVTLSCEQNLNHDAMYWYRQDPGQGLRLIYYSQIVNDFQKGDIAEGYSVSREKKESFPLTVTSAQKNPTAFYLCASSLPLGAGPGELFFGEGSRLTVL.

The V call is TRBV7-2, the J call TRBJ2-7; no clear D. Germline CDR1 reads SGHTA; CDR2 reads FQGNSA. The CDR3 sequence is 12 residues long. V was trimmed by 7 bases and J by 0 bases, leaving 7 bases between them. This CDR3 reads CASKGSSYEQYF. The CDR3 bases are TGTGCCAGCAAGGGCTCCTCCTACGAGCAGTACTTC.

This clone was observed once. The CDR3 protein is CSAANNEQFF. The CDR3 bases are TGCAGTGCCGCGAACAATGAGCAGTTCTTC. V is TRBV20-1 and J is TRBJ2-1; no reliable D call. From germline, CDR1 is DFQATT and CDR2 SNEGSKA (reference sequence). V lost 6 bases and J 5 bases, leaving 5 bases between the germline ends. The CDR3 extends over 10 amino acids.

The gene calls are TRBV5-1 and TRBJ2-2, with TRBD2 as a possible D gene (6 bases). V was pared by 2 bases and J by 3 bases, with 11 bases between. The CDR3 totals 15 residues. Per germline, CDR1 SGHRS and CDR2 YFSETQ. CDR3 in DNA: TGCGCCAGCAGCTTTTTGGGGGGTGACACCGGGGAGCTGTTTTTT. Translating gives CASSFLGGDTGELFF.

V and J are TRBV19 and TRBJ2-3; perhaps TRBD1 as D (5 bases). Germline lookup yields CDR1 LNHDA and CDR2 SQIVND (reference sequence). V lost 5 bases and J lost 2, with 8 bases in between. The CDR3 spans 13 residues. CDR3 residues: CASSGAYTDTQYF. The CDR3 bases are TGTGCCAGTAGTGGGGCCTACACAGATACGCAGTATTTT.

The chain combines TRBV4-2 with TRBJ2-3; TRBD2 matches 14 bases. Trimming removed 3 bases from V and 4 bases from J; junction bases left unmatched: 6. Germline CDR1 LGHNA, CDR2 YNFKEQ. CDR3 length equals 17 residues. CDR3 in DNA: TGTGCCAGCAGCCAGGAAGGGACTAGCGGGAGAGCAGATACGCAGTATTTT. Amino acids: CASSQEGTSGRADTQYF.

The V call is TRBV29-1, the J call TRBJ1-3; D is unclear. Looked up from germline, CDR1 is SQVTM and CDR2 is ANQGSEA. The ends were cut back, 4 bases at V and 0 bases at J, with 13 bases in the middle. The CDR3 runs 15 residues. The DNA of the CDR3 is TGCAGCGTTGCGCTATTCACGCTCTCTGGAAACACCATATATTTT. Encoded protein: CSVALFTLSGNTIYF.

In nucleotides, the CDR3 is TGTGCCAGCAGCACTAGCGGGAGGGGGGGCCCAGATACGCAGTATTTT. The encoded protein is CASSTSGRGGPDTQYF. V usage is TRBV9 and J usage is TRBJ2-3; 13 bases map to TRBD2. The CDR3 spans 16 residues. V was pared by 4 bases and J by 4 bases, with 6 bases of the junction left unmatched. Per the germline V gene, CDR1 is SGDLS and CDR2 is YYNGEE. The full variable domain, completed using reference TRBV9 and TRBJ2-3, is DSGVTQTPKHLITATGQRVTLRCSPRSGDLSVYWYQQSLDQGLQFLIQYYNGEERAKGNILERFSAQQFPDLHSELNLSSLELGDSALYFCASSTSGRGGPDTQYFGPGTRLTVL.

The sample holds one count of this clone. The chain carries TRBV7-2 and TRBJ1-1; 8 bases agree with TRBD1. The CDR3 totals 13 residues. CDR1 and CDR2 from the germline V gene are SGHTA and FQGNSA. V lost 6 bases, J lost 11 bases, and 11 bases stayed unmatched. The CDR3: CASRDRARDDAFF. Written as DNA, the CDR3 is TGTGCCAGCAGGGACAGGGCCCGCGATGATGCTTTCTTT.

The genes are TRBV19 and TRBJ2-2; D not resolved. The length of the CDR3 is 14 residues. Germline loops: CDR1 LNHDA, CDR2 SQIVND (reference sequence). Trimming left V 6 bases short and J 0 bases short, with 8 bases between. This chain's CDR3 is CASRPDTNTGELFF. The CDR3 coding sequence is TGTGCCAGTAGGCCGGATACGAACACCGGGGAGCTGTTTTTT.

The table lists this clone with a few counts. CDR3 bases: TGTGCCAGTAGTCAACGACCGGGACAGGGTAATGAAAAACTGTTTTTT. Its protein is CASSQRPGQGNEKLFF. The genes are TRBV19 and TRBJ1-4, with 9 bases fitting TRBD1. This CDR3 has 16 amino acids. V shed 5 bases, J shed 4 bases, and the junction held 8 bases outside the gene matches. The germline gives CDR1 LNHDA, CDR2 SQIVND (reference sequence). The variable domain in full, with the rest retrieved from reference TRBV19 and TRBJ1-4, is DGGITQSPKYLFRKEGQNVTLSCEQNLNHDAMYWYRQDPGQGLRLIYYSQIVNDFQKGDIAEGYSVSREKKESFPLTVTSAQKNPTAFYLCASSQRPGQGNEKLFFGSGTQLSVL.

The rearrangement links TRBV13 to TRBJ2-3; tentatively, D is TRBD1 (5 bases). This CDR3 contains 12 residues. In germline, CDR1 is PRHDT, CDR2 FYEKMQ (reference sequence). Trimming shortened V by 5 bases and J by 8 bases, and 11 bases separated the two germline ends. Written as DNA, the CDR3 is TGTGCCAGCAGCCGCGTTCAGGGTACGCAGTATTTT. Translating it yields CASSRVQGTQYF.

This chain connects TRBV10-3 to TRBJ1-1; a possible D gene is TRBD1 (5 bases). CDR3 length: 15 amino acids. V gave up 6 bases and J gave up 2 bases, with 16 bases separating them. Germline CDR1 ENHRY, CDR2 SYGVKD. CDR3 nucleotide sequence: TGTGCCATCAGGCGCGGGGCAGATTATAACACTGAAGCTTTCTTT. As protein: CAIRRGADYNTEAFF.

This chain uses TRBV6-1 with TRBJ2-1; no clear D gene. CDR3 length equals 15 residues. V dropped 1 base and J dropped 7 bases, with 14 bases sitting between them. CDR1 is MNHNS and CDR2 is SASEGT in the germline V gene. The CDR3: CASSEEVPEPNEQFF. In DNA, the CDR3 is TGTGCCAGCAGTGAAGAGGTCCCAGAGCCTAATGAGCAGTTCTTC.

As for this clone: This sample includes further DNA sequences coding for the same CDR3. This chain links TRBV7-2 with TRBJ1-5, with D perhaps matching TRBD1 (5 bases). Germline lookup yields CDR1 SGHTA and CDR2 FQGNSA. CDR3 length equals 13 residues. Trimming cost V 2 bases and J 4 bases, with 6 bases left between them. CDR3 DNA sequence: TGTGCCAGCAGCTTACGGGGGAATCAGCCCCAGCATTTT. Amino acid sequence: CASSLRGNQPQHF.

The genes are TRBV7-9 and TRBJ1-1, with D perhaps matching TRBD1 (5 bases). The germline CDR1 and CDR2 sequences are SEHNR and FQNEAQ (reference sequence). The CDR3 is 16 amino acids. Trimming took 5 bases from V and 4 from J, leaving 20 bases between them. CDR3 coding DNA: TGTGCCAGCAGCCAGAGCCGGGGGGTCTACGGCACTGAAGCTTTCTTT. This codes for CASSQSRGVYGTEAFF.

The chain recombines TRBV7-9 with TRBJ2-3, with TRBD2 identical over 8 bases. Germline CDR1 is SEHNR and CDR2 is FQNEAQ (reference sequence). The length of the CDR3 is 15 residues. The J segment lost 2 bases and the V segment lost 1 base, leaving 2 bases of the junction unmatched. DNA of the CDR3: TGTGCCAGCAGCTTAGTAGCGGGAAACACAGATACGCAGTATTTT. It codes for CASSLVAGNTDTQYF.

V usage is TRBV7-7 and J usage is TRBJ2-7; 7 bases match TRBD1. Germline V gene sequence: CDR1 SSHAT, CDR2 FNYEAQ (reference sequence). The CDR3 extends over 13 amino acids. The CDR3 DNA reads as TGTGCTAGACTGGGCGGACAGGCCTACGAGCAGTACTTC. This encodes CARLGGQAYEQYF.

V and J are TRBV28 and TRBJ1-3, with 7 bases fitting TRBD1. V shed 5 bases, J shed 2 bases, and the junction held 6 bases outside the gene matches. This CDR3 has 15 amino acids. Germline CDR1 and CDR2: MDHEN and SYDVKM. CDR3 coding DNA: TGTGCCAGCAGTGCCCCTCAGGGGGCTGGAAACACCATATATTTT. Translating gives CASSAPQGAGNTIYF.

This clone was seen a single time. The chain has TRBV5-1 and TRBJ2-3; D is perhaps TRBD1 (5 bases). CDR3 length: 15 residues. The germline gives CDR1 SGHRS, CDR2 YFSETQ. Trimming took off 1 base at V and 1 base at J, with 10 bases between the two ends. CDR3 in DNA: TGCGCCAGCAGCTTGTGGACACCAGGCACAGATACGCAGTATTTT. Translated: CASSLWTPGTDTQYF.

The V and J genes are TRBV6-5 and TRBJ2-2; possible D gene TRBD1, 5 bases. CDR1 and CDR2 from the germline V gene are MNHEY and SVGAGI. The CDR3 runs 16 residues. The V end lost 0 bases, the J end lost 1 base, and 9 bases lay between the germline ends. The CDR3 region has the DNA TGTGCCAGCAGTTACTCGGGGCAGGAGAACACCGGGGAGCTGTTTTTT. This encodes CASSYSGQENTGELFF.

The V and J genes are TRBV5-1 and TRBJ2-3; the match to TRBD1 covers 9 bases. The CDR3 spans 14 residues. Germline trimming cut 0 bases from V and 10 bases from J; bases unmatched to any gene: 6. The germline V gene encodes CDR1 SGHRS and CDR2 YFSETQ. The CDR3 nucleotides are TGCGCCAGCAGCTTGGGGACAGGGGTTCTTGCGCAGTATTTT. The encoded protein is CASSLGTGVLAQYF. The complete variable domain, with remaining parts taken from reference TRBV5-1 and TRBJ2-3, reads KAGVTQTPRYLIKTRGQQVTLSCSPISGHRSVSWYQQTPGQGLQFLFEYFSETQRNKGNFPGRFSGRQFSNSRSEMNVSTLELGDSALYLCASSLGTGVLAQYFGPGTRLTVL.

The chain carries TRBV5-1 and TRBJ2-3; TRBD1 is a possible D gene (5 bases). CDR1 and CDR2 from the germline V gene are SGHRS and YFSETQ. V lost 2 bases and J 1 base, leaving 5 bases between the germline ends. The CDR3 is 13 residues long. CDR3 region: CASSLQGTDTQYF. For the CDR3, the DNA is TGCGCCAGCAGCTTACAGGGCACAGATACGCAGTATTTT. Drawing the rest from reference TRBV5-1 and TRBJ2-3, the complete variable domain is KAGVTQTPRYLIKTRGQQVTLSCSPISGHRSVSWYQQTPGQGLQFLFEYFSETQRNKGNFPGRFSGRQFSNSRSEMNVSTLELGDSALYLCASSLQGTDTQYFGPGTRLTVL.

This clone was observed a handful of times. The chain links TRBV6-4 to TRBJ2-3; 12 nucleotides line up with TRBD2. Germline assignment: CDR1 MRHNA and CDR2 SNTAGT. Trimming took 6 bases from V and 4 from J; bases not matched to a gene: 2. The CDR3 totals 14 residues. This chain's CDR3 is CASSRLAGADTQYF. The CDR3 nucleotides are TGTGCCAGCAGCCGACTAGCGGGAGCAGATACGCAGTATTTT.

This chain joins TRBV7-9 and TRBJ1-2; D unclear. Trimming shortened V by 5 bases and J by 6 bases, and 10 bases separated the two germline ends. The CDR3 covers 12 residues. Germline-derived CDR1 and CDR2 are SEHNR and FQNEAQ (reference sequence). The CDR3 region is CASSNSGNGYTF. CDR3 nucleotides: TGTGCCAGCAGCAACTCCGGGAATGGCTACACCTTC.